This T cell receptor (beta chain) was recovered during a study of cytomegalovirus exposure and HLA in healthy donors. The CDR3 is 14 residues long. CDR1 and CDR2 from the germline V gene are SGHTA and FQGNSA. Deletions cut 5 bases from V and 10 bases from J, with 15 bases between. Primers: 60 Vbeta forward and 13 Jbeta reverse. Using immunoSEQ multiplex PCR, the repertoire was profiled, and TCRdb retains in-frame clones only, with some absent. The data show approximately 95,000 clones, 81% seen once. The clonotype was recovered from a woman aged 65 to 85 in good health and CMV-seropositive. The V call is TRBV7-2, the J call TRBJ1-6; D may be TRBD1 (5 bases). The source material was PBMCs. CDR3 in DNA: TGTGCCAGCAGCACGCGGGACTTTGGCTCACCCCTCCACTTT. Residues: CASSTRDFGSPLHF. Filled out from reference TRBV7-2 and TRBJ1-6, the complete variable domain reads GAGVSQSPSNKVTEKGKDVELRCDPISGHTALYWYRQSLGQGLEFLIYFQGNSAPDKSGLPSDRFSAERTGGSVSTLTIQRTQQEDSAVYLCASSTRDFGSPLHFGNGTRLTVT.